These 4 T cell receptor beta chains were sequenced from one sample in a study of regulatory T cells in long-lasting Graves disease. For TCR beta, libraries came from iRepertoire HTBI primers and Arm-PCR of CDR3 regions. TCRdb analysed the multiplex PCR reads with MiXCR anew, one entry per CDR3 protein. The sample shows a few hundred thousand distinct CDR3 sequences, 16% of them seen only once. Stated time point: newly diagnosed GD, antithyroid drugs for less than 3 months. RNA extracted from PBMCs served as the sequencing template. This same sample was also taken into another study, of T cells in Graves' hyperthyroidism and ophthalmopathy.

The specimen comprised peripheral blood mononuclear cells (PBMCs), sampled at new diagnosis, from a patient treated with antithyroid drugs. The receptors originated from a man aged 40-55 years with Graves disease.

This clonotype came up many times. The V and J genes are TRBV9 and TRBJ2-5; a possible D gene is TRBD1 (6 bases). Deletions cut 4 bases from V and 5 bases from J, with 15 bases between. Per germline, CDR1 SGDLS and CDR2 YYNGEE. The CDR3 loop spans 14 amino acids. CDR3 in amino acids: CASSPETQGETQYF. The CDR3 region has the DNA TGTGCCAGCAGCCCCGAGACCCAGGGGGAGACCCAGTACTTC. Full variable domain (rest looked up from reference TRBV9 and TRBJ2-5): DSGVTQTPKHLITATGQRVTLRCSPRSGDLSVYWYQQSLDQGLQFLIQYYNGEERAKGNILERFSAQQFPDLHSELNLSSLELGDSALYFCASSPETQGETQYFGPGTRLLVL.

This clonotype was detected only a few times. The genes are TRBV20-1 and TRBJ1-2, with no clear D. The germline CDR1 and CDR2 sequences are DFQATT and SNEGSKA (reference sequence). V was pared by 0 bases and J by 5 bases, with 7 bases between. The CDR3 extends over 12 amino acids. The CDR3 sequence: CSARDQWYGYTF. As DNA, the CDR3 is TGCAGTGCTAGAGATCAATGGTATGGCTACACCTTC.

The chain uses TRBV14 and TRBJ2-1, with D perhaps TRBD2 (6 bases). Germline assignment: CDR1 SGHDN and CDR2 FVKESK. V was trimmed by 1 base and J by 9 bases, leaving 13 bases between them. CDR3 length equals 14 residues. CDR3 loop: CASSQGPLGGEQFF. In nucleotides, the CDR3 is TGTGCCAGCAGCCAAGGTCCCCTCGGGGGTGAGCAGTTCTTC.

This clonotype showed up many times. The chain combines TRBV5-6 with TRBJ2-3; D is ambiguous. V was pared by 1 base and J by 2 bases, with 5 bases between. Germline V gene lookup returns CDR1 SGHDT and CDR2 YYEEEE. This CDR3 has 13 residues. DNA of the CDR3: TGTGCCAGCAGCTTGCCGAACACAGATACGCAGTATTTT. It is translated as CASSLPNTDTQYF.